Presented here are 5 T cell receptor beta chains from one specimen sequenced in a study of blood T cell repertoires in COVID-19. TCRdb's table, derived via immunoSEQ multiplex PCR, lists solely in-frame clones and lacks some. Of about 160,000 clones detected, approximately 80% appear once; the ten largest clones hold roughly 9.1%. Source material: peripheral blood. The source of these receptors is a woman at least 80 years old with active or convalescent COVID-19.

V gene TRBV4-1 combines with J gene TRBJ1-2; 8 positions agree with TRBD1. J lost 7 bases, V lost 3 bases, and 7 bases had no gene match. This CDR3 comprises 14 residues. Germline CDR1 reads MGHRA; CDR2 reads YSYEKL. The CDR3 is CASSQIGQGGGYTF. CDR3 DNA sequence: TGCGCCAGCAGCCAGATAGGACAGGGTGGTGGCTACACCTTC.

This chain uses TRBV5-4 with TRBJ2-1, with 8 bases identical to TRBD2. The germline gives CDR1 SGHNT, CDR2 YYREEE (reference sequence). Trimming removed 4 bases from V and 5 bases from J; junction bases left unmatched: 14. The CDR3 has 17 amino acids. Here the CDR3 reads CASSAPSGGGRDNEQFF. Written as DNA, the CDR3 is TGTGCCAGCAGCGCTCCTTCGGGGGGGGGCCGCGACAATGAGCAGTTCTTC.

This clone is a singleton in its sample. The chain is built from TRBV6-2 or TRBV6-3 and TRBJ2-7; D unclear. Per the germline V gene, CDR1 is MNHEY and CDR2 is SVGEGT. The germline V and J ends were trimmed by 5 bases and 3 bases, with 8 bases remaining between them. The CDR3 has 12 residues. The CDR3 nucleotides are TGTGCCAGCAGTCAGTCTCGCTACGAGCAGTACTTC. Translated, it gives CASSQSRYEQYF.

The J gene is TRBJ2-3, the V gene TRBV5-1, with 8 bases aligning to TRBD2. Germline CDR1 SGHRS, CDR2 YFSETQ. The V gene end was trimmed by 0 bases and the J gene end by 1 base; junction bases not matched to a gene: 4. This CDR3 is built from 16 residues. The CDR3 bases are TGCGCCAGCAGCTTGGCCCTACTAGCGGGCACAGATACGCAGTATTTT. Its protein product is CASSLALLAGTDTQYF. The full variable domain, completed using reference TRBV5-1 and TRBJ2-3, is KAGVTQTPRYLIKTRGQQVTLSCSPISGHRSVSWYQQTPGQGLQFLFEYFSETQRNKGNFPGRFSGRQFSNSRSEMNVSTLELGDSALYLCASSLALLAGTDTQYFGPGTRLTVL.

This clone was counted a few times. This chain links TRBV11-3 with TRBJ1-1, with D maybe TRBD1 (5 bases). This CDR3 spans 15 amino acids. V lost 4 bases, J lost 0 bases, and 12 bases lay in between. Germline CDR1 is SGHNT and CDR2 is YENEEA. The CDR3 DNA reads TGTGCCAGCAGCTATACTGGGGCGTTGAACACTGAAGCTTTCTTT. Translation gives CASSYTGALNTEAFF.